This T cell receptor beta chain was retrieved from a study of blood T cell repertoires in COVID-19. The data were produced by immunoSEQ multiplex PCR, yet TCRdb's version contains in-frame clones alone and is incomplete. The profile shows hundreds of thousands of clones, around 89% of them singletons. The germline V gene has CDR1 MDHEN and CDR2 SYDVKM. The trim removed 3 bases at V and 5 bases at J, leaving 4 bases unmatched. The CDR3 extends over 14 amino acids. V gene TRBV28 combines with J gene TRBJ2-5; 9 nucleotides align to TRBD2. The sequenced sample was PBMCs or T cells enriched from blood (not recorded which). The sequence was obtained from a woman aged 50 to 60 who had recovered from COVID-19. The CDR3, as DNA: TGTGCCAGCAGTTTGGCTAGCGGGATGGAGACCCAGTACTTC. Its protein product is CASSLASGMETQYF.